The T cell receptor (beta chain) under discussion was sequenced for a study of blood T cells in healthy people across ages. Through a sample-barcoded 5' primer and a J-beta primer mix, a second PCR was run for roughly 7 to 12 cycles. TCRdb redid the calling of the 5' RACE reads with MiXCR, one entry per CDR3 protein. Of approximately 820,000 distinct CDR3 sequences listed, 40% to 50% are singletons. CDR3 length equals 13 residues. The germline gives CDR1 MNHEY, CDR2 SVGAGI. V was shortened by 10 bases and J by 7 bases, with 18 bases between the two germline ends. Sequencing used blood. The TCR sequence derives from a man in his 60s in good health. This sequence joins TRBV6-5 and TRBJ2-3; TRBD1 or TRBD2 may be the D gene (6 bases each). The CDR3 here is CATAVQGTYTQYF. Written as DNA, the CDR3 is TGTGCCACCGCCGTCCAGGGGACTTATACGCAGTATTTT.